A selection of T cell receptor beta chains follows, all from one sample in a study of T cell changes during pregnancy in multiple sclerosis. This table comes from immunoSEQ multiplex PCR, and its TCRdb copy is limited to in-frame clones, with some not included. Altogether over 50,000 clones are present, more than 75% being singletons, with the ten largest covering approximately 1.5%. The sample here was peripheral blood, taken in the third trimester of pregnancy. The receptors were sampled from a female donor in good health, enrolled as a control in a pregnancy study. Both conserved end residues are part of each CDR3. The D gene is left open where the match is weak. Part of the rows lack a size; the others show once, few, many or a class for expanded clones.

v_gene,j_gene,d_gene,abundance,CDR3nt,CDR3aa
TRBV10-3,TRBJ1-1,TRBD1,NA,TGTGCCATCAGTGAGTCGGACAGGGGCTCGGCTGAAGCTTTCTTT,CAISESDRGSAEAFF
TRBV6-5,TRBJ1-1,TRBD1,NA,TGTGCCAGCAGTCCGAGACGACAGGGCCTTCAGGCTTTCTTT,CASSPRRQGLQAFF
TRBV9,TRBJ1-6,NA,few,TGTGCCAGCAGCCCCCTTCAGGTTGCCGCGTCACCCCTCCACTTT,CASSPLQVAASPLHF
TRBV4-2,TRBJ2-3,TRBD2,NA,TGTGCCAGCAGCCAGGGTGGGGGGGGATTTACGCAGTATTTT,CASSQGGGGFTQYF
TRBV7-2,TRBJ1-5,NA,NA,TGTGCCAGCAGCTTAGGAGGTCAGCCCCAGCATTTT,CASSLGGQPQHF
TRBV4-2,TRBJ2-2,TRBD2,NA,TGTGCCAGCAGCCAACGTGGGACTAGCGGGAGGAACACCGGGGAGCTGTTTTTT,CASSQRGTSGRNTGELFF
TRBV7-9,TRBJ1-1,NA,NA,TGTGCCAGCAGCTTTCGACAGATGAACACTGAAGCTTTCTTT,CASSFRQMNTEAFF
TRBV30,TRBJ1-1,NA,NA,TGTGCCTGGATGACAGGGAACACTGAAGCTTTCTTT,CAWMTGNTEAFF
TRBV14,TRBJ2-3,NA,NA,TGTGCCAGCAGCCAAGACCCACCAACTGACACCACAGATACGCAGTATTTT,CASSQDPPTDTTDTQYF
TRBV4-3,TRBJ2-7,NA,NA,TGCGCCAGCAGCCAAGAGCGGGCGCCGGGCTACGAGCAGTACTTC,CASSQERAPGYEQYF
TRBV10-3,TRBJ1-4,NA,NA,TGTGCCATCAGTGAGCGCGCAACTAATGAAAAACTGTTTTTT,CAISERATNEKLFF
TRBV6-1,TRBJ1-1,TRBD1,NA,TGTGCCAGCAGTTCTCGGACAGGCCGGGGAGCTTTCTTT,CASSSRTGRGAFF
TRBV7-6,TRBJ2-1,TRBD2,NA,TGTGCCAGCAGTCCTTCGGGGGGGCCCTACAATGAGCAGTTCTTC,CASSPSGGPYNEQFF
TRBV30,TRBJ2-3,NA,NA,TGTGCCTGGAGTGGGGGCTTAAAGGGGGCAGATACGCAGTATTTT,CAWSGGLKGADTQYF
TRBV28,TRBJ1-2,NA,NA,TGTGCCAGCAGTTACCCCCGGCTGACAGCTGGCTACACCTTC,CASSYPRLTAGYTF
TRBV9,TRBJ1-1,NA,NA,TGTGCCACCCACTACTTGACGGCCAACACTGAAGCTTTCTTT,CATHYLTANTEAFF
TRBV2,TRBJ1-6,NA,NA,TGTGCCAGCGGGGGGAGCTCCTATAATTCACCCCTCCACTTT,CASGGSSYNSPLHF
TRBV5-6,TRBJ1-1,NA,once,TGTGCCAGCAGCCCCTCCCAGGGGCTTGAAGCTTTCTTT,CASSPSQGLEAFF
TRBV19,TRBJ1-1,NA,NA,TGTGCCAGTAGTCTCGTTCTGCGGGCGAACACTGAAGCTTTCTTT,CASSLVLRANTEAFF
TRBV7-8,TRBJ1-1,NA,few,TGTGCCAGCCAGGCGATGAACACTGAAGCTTTCTTT,CASQAMNTEAFF
TRBV6-1,TRBJ2-4,NA,once,TGTGCCAGCAGTGAAGATCCGGCAGGGGCGGGCATTCAGTACTTC,CASSEDPAGAGIQYF
TRBV14,TRBJ1-4,NA,NA,TGTGCCAGCAGCCAAGACAGCCTCAGGCGGACGGGGAGGTCTAATGAAAAACTGTTTTTT,CASSQDSLRRTGRSNEKLFF
TRBV5-1,TRBJ1-2,TRBD1,NA,TGCGCCAGCAGCTTAGGGACAGCTTCAAACTATGGCTACACCTTC,CASSLGTASNYGYTF